A single sample gave rise to the 14 T cell receptor beta chains below, sequenced in a study of blood T cell repertoires in COVID-19. Sequenced by immunoSEQ multiplex PCR; TCRdb stores in-frame clones only, minus some. The table lists about 390,000 clones, around nine tenths of them singletons. The sequenced material came from PBMCs or T cells enriched from blood (not recorded which). The receptor source for this set is a woman between 45 and 65 years old who had recovered from COVID-19.

The CDR3 DNA follows: TGTGCCAGTAGTCTTGGAGGAAATGGCTACACCTTC. As protein: CASSLGGNGYTF. The J gene is TRBJ1-2, the V gene TRBV19; no clear D gene. CDR1 LNHDA and CDR2 SQIVND come from the germline V gene (reference sequence). Trimming removed 5 bases from V and 6 bases from J, with 10 bases in between. This CDR3 contains 12 residues.

This rearrangement joins TRBV4-2 to TRBJ1-2, with 10 bases matching TRBD1. CDR1 LGHNA and CDR2 YNFKEQ come from the germline V gene. The CDR3 is made up of 14 amino acids. J was trimmed by 6 bases and V by 3 bases; bases with no gene match: 4. CDR3 loop: CASSHLGTGDGYTF. In nucleotides, the CDR3 is TGTGCCAGCAGCCACCTCGGGACAGGGGATGGCTACACCTTC.

This chain joins TRBV27 and TRBJ1-5; D gene uncertain. Germline V lookup: CDR1 MNHEY, CDR2 SMNVEV (reference sequence). The CDR3 consists of 14 residues. V was shortened by 3 bases and J by 0 bases, with 6 bases between the two germline ends. As DNA, the CDR3 is TGTGCCAGCAGTTTTCGGAGTAGCAATCAGCCCCAGCATTTT. Protein: CASSFRSSNQPQHF.

Note on this clone: At one boundary the junction diverges from the germline segment, which might be a read error. The genes are TRBV2 and TRBJ1-5; D is unclear. Germline CDR1 reads SNHLY; CDR2 reads FYNNEI. The CDR3 covers 9 residues. The DNA of the CDR3 is TGTGCCAGCAGTGTGCCACAACGTTTT. It yields the protein CASSVPQRF.

In DNA, the CDR3 is TGTGCCAGCAGCGTAGGGGCAGGGGGCTATGGCTACACCTTC. Translating it yields CASSVGAGGYGYTF. V is TRBV9 and J is TRBJ1-2; 7 nucleotides align to TRBD1. With 0 bases clipped from V and 4 bases from J, the junction kept 3 bases outside the gene matches. Germline CDR1 reads SGDLS; CDR2 reads YYNGEE. The CDR3 runs to 14 residues. Variable domain in full (rest from reference TRBV9 and TRBJ1-2): DSGVTQTPKHLITATGQRVTLRCSPRSGDLSVYWYQQSLDQGLQFLIQYYNGEERAKGNILERFSAQQFPDLHSELNLSSLELGDSALYFCASSVGAGGYGYTFGSGTRLTVV.

V gene TRBV2 combines with J gene TRBJ2-7; D gene unclear. There are 16 residues in the CDR3. The germline CDR1 and CDR2 sequences are SNHLY and FYNNEI. V dropped 6 bases and J dropped 0 bases, with 18 bases sitting between them. CDR3 nucleotides: TGTGCCAGCAGGGCGGAACGACGCTTTCGCTCCTACGAGCAGTACTTC. As protein: CASRAERRFRSYEQYF.

The chain joins TRBV12-3 or TRBV12-4 to TRBJ1-1, with a weak D call TRBD1 (6 bases). This CDR3 is 13 amino acids long. Trimming cost V 6 bases and J 3 bases, with 11 bases left between them. The CDR3 region is CASSDRTYTEAFF. DNA of the CDR3: TGTGCCAGCAGCGACAGGACCTACACTGAAGCTTTCTTT.

The chain has TRBV5-1 and TRBJ2-1; D possibly corresponds to TRBD1 (6 bases). Trimming removed 0 bases from V and 4 bases from J, with 14 bases in between. CDR3 length equals 16 residues. Germline CDR1 SGHRS, CDR2 YFSETQ. The CDR3 region has the DNA TGCGCCAGCAGCTTGGCCGGGACAACGAAATACAATGAGCAGTTCTTC. Residues: CASSLAGTTKYNEQFF.

The V gene is TRBV27, the J gene TRBJ1-2, with 9 positions matching TRBD1. Germline values: CDR1 MNHEY, CDR2 SMNVEV (reference sequence). CDR3 length equals 15 residues. Trimming took 4 bases from V and 7 from J; bases not matched to a gene: 10. The CDR3: CASSSPRQGVGGYTF. The CDR3 nucleotides read TGTGCCAGCAGTTCCCCGAGACAGGGGGTGGGTGGCTACACCTTC.

The chain uses TRBV19 and TRBJ1-4, with TRBD1 identical over 7 bases. V was clipped by 5 bases and J by 8 bases; unmatched bases: 14. Germline assignment: CDR1 LNHDA and CDR2 SQIVND (reference sequence). The CDR3 has 16 amino acids. The CDR3: CASSAAGGQLGEKLFF. CDR3 in DNA: TGTGCCAGTAGTGCCGCGGGGGGACAGCTCGGGGAAAAACTGTTTTTT.

This chain links TRBV6-2 or TRBV6-3 with TRBJ1-1; no clear D. With 2 bases removed from V and 3 bases from J, the gap between germline ends came to 7 bases. The length of the CDR3 is 13 residues. Germline V CDR1 and CDR2: MNHEY, SVGEGT. CDR3 sequence reads: CASSYLGDTEAFF. CDR3 nucleotide sequence: TGTGCCAGCAGTTACCTAGGTGACACTGAAGCTTTCTTT.

This rearrangement joins TRBV28 to TRBJ1-1, with 11 bases fitting TRBD1. Germline V gives CDR1 MDHEN, CDR2 SYDVKM. With 6 bases clipped from V and 12 bases from J, the junction kept 15 bases outside the gene matches. This CDR3 region has 15 residues. For the CDR3, the DNA is TGTGCCAGCAGGCGCGGACAGGGGGCCGAGCTTTTAACTTTCTTT. Encoded protein: CASRRGQGAELLTFF. The variable domain in full, completed from reference TRBV28 and TRBJ1-1, reads DVKVTQSSRYLVKRTGEKVFLECVQDMDHENMFWYRQDPGLGLRLIYFSYDVKMKEKGDIPEGYSVSREKKERFSLILESASTNQTSMYLCASRRGQGAELLTFFGQGTRLTVV.

This clone was counted only a few times. The chain links TRBV3-1 (or the pseudogene TRBV3-2) to TRBJ2-3; D not certain. The germline V and J ends were trimmed by 5 bases and 6 bases, with 9 bases remaining between them. Germline V gene sequence: CDR1 LGHDT, CDR2 YNNKEL (reference sequence). The CDR3 contains 12 residues. In nucleotides, the CDR3 is TGTGCCAGCAGCTCCCGACTTGATACGCAGTATTTT. Encoded protein: CASSSRLDTQYF.

The chain carries TRBV28 and TRBJ2-7; possibly TRBD1 for D (5 bases). V gave up 2 bases and J gave up 1 base, with 12 bases separating them. Germline CDR1 MDHEN, CDR2 SYDVKM. The CDR3 spans 15 residues. The CDR3 coding sequence is TGTGCCAGCAGTTTAGGGCAGGGAAGGTCCTACGAGCAGTACTTC. It encodes CASSLGQGRSYEQYF.